The 25 T cell receptor beta chains in this list originate from one sample, sequenced in a study of identical twins. TCRdb re-called the 5' RACE reads through MiXCR, storing one row per CDR3 protein. The sample has 420,000 or so distinct CDR3 sequences, about a fifth seen once; the top ten hold roughly 12%. Material for sequencing was naive T cells sorted from blood. Every receptor here comes from a man between 50 and 59 years old in good health.

This clonotype was recorded at least ten times. The chain joins TRBV2 to TRBJ1-5; D gene unclear. The V gene's germline CDR1 is SNHLY and CDR2 FYNNEI. Trimming stripped 6 bases from V and 3 bases from J, with 15 bases between. The CDR3 extends over 15 amino acids. This CDR3 reads CASSHEQNLNQPQHF. CDR3 coding DNA: TGTGCCAGCAGCCACGAACAGAACCTCAATCAGCCCCAGCATTTT.

This clonotype has just a few counts. The chain carries TRBV5-5 and TRBJ1-3; D is unclear. The ends were cut back, 0 bases at V and 0 bases at J, with 10 bases in the middle. The V gene's germline CDR1 is SGHKS and CDR2 YYEKEE (reference sequence). The CDR3 is made up of 16 amino acids. CDR3 protein: CASSLEGVRSGNTIYF. CDR3 bases: TGTGCCAGCAGCTTGGAAGGAGTCCGCTCTGGAAACACCATATATTTT.

The chain joins TRBV27 to TRBJ2-7; TRBD2 is a possible D gene (5 bases). The germline V and J ends were trimmed by 6 bases and 3 bases, with 12 bases remaining between them. The CDR3 loop spans 13 amino acids. Germline assignment: CDR1 MNHEY and CDR2 SMNVEV (reference sequence). In nucleotides, the CDR3 is TGTGCCAGCAGCATCGGGAACCGCTACGAGCAGTACTTC. Its translation is CASSIGNRYEQYF.

The chain joins TRBV3-1 to TRBJ2-4, with D possibly called TRBD1 or TRBD2 (5 bases each). This CDR3 comprises 13 residues. CDR1 and CDR2 from the germline V gene are LGHDT and YNNKEL (reference sequence). Trimming took 4 bases from V and 11 from J, leaving 15 bases between them. The CDR3 DNA reads TGTGCCAGCAGCCGCCAGGGACCGGACGTTCAGTACTTC. It codes for CASSRQGPDVQYF.

The chain uses TRBV10-3 and TRBJ2-3, with TRBD2 as a possible D gene (5 bases). The CDR3 covers 14 residues. From germline, CDR1 is ENHRY and CDR2 SYGVKD. Trimming cost V 10 bases and J 5 bases, with 19 bases left between them. The CDR3 here is CATRGLGARDTQYF. In nucleotides, the CDR3 is TGTGCCACCCGGGGTTTGGGAGCAAGAGATACGCAGTATTTT.

This clonotype was counted between two and nine times. CDR3 sequence (DNA): TGTGCCAGCAGCCAGATGGGGGGAGATAATGAAAAACTGTTTTTT. It encodes CASSQMGGDNEKLFF. This rearrangement joins TRBV4-2 to TRBJ1-4; D is perhaps TRBD1 (5 bases). Trimming removed 3 bases at V and 4 bases at J, with 12 bases between. This CDR3 is built from 15 residues. Germline V gene sequence: CDR1 LGHNA, CDR2 YNFKEQ.

V gene TRBV20-1 combines with J gene TRBJ2-2, with 10 bases lining up with TRBD1. With V trimmed by 6 bases and J by 5 bases, 9 bases remained unmatched. Germline V gene lookup returns CDR1 DFQATT and CDR2 SNEGSKA (reference sequence). The length of the CDR3 is 15 residues. The CDR3 nucleotides read TGCAGTGCGAAATCCGGGACAGGGGTGACCGGGGAGCTGTTTTTT. Protein product: CSAKSGTGVTGELFF.

This clonotype has a count of ten or more. V gene TRBV5-1 combines with J gene TRBJ2-6; possible D gene TRBD1, 5 bases. V gave up 2 bases and J gave up 0 bases, with 12 bases separating them. This CDR3 contains 17 residues. Germline V gene lookup returns CDR1 SGHRS and CDR2 YFSETQ. CDR3 residues: CASSFGQPISGANVLTF. For the CDR3, the DNA is TGCGCCAGCAGCTTCGGACAACCGATCTCTGGGGCCAACGTCCTGACTTTC.

This sequence joins TRBV10-3 and TRBJ2-1; D is possibly TRBD2 (5 bases). Germline CDR1 reads ENHRY; CDR2 reads SYGVKD. Deletions cut 1 base from V and 0 bases from J, with 10 bases between. This CDR3 is built from 16 residues. In nucleotides, the CDR3 is TGTGCCATCAGTGAGTTGAGGGTTGGCTCCTACAATGAGCAGTTCTTC. It specifies CAISELRVGSYNEQFF.

The chain carries TRBV7-8 and TRBJ2-2; 7 nucleotides agree with TRBD1. The germline gives CDR1 SGHVS, CDR2 FQNEAQ. Trimming at V came to 5 bases and at J to 13 bases, leaving 7 bases not matched to a gene. The CDR3 length is 12 residues. CDR3 in DNA: TGTGCCAGCAGCATAAGACAGGGTGGGCTGTTTTTT. Encoded protein: CASSIRQGGLFF.

The chain uses TRBV4-1 and TRBJ1-4; TRBD1 matches at 8 bases. Trimming took 5 bases from V and 3 from J; bases not matched to a gene: 14. Germline CDR1 and CDR2: MGHRA and YSYEKL. CDR3 size: 18 residues. CDR3 DNA sequence: TGCGCCAGCAGCTACCAACTGGACAGGGAGCTTGCTAATGAAAAACTGTTTTTT. It yields the protein CASSYQLDRELANEKLFF.

This clonotype was seen ten or more times. The chain uses TRBV5-1 and TRBJ1-4, with 7 bases that match TRBD1. Losses at the gene ends were 4 bases for V and 2 bases for J; bases not matched to a gene: 5. The CDR3 length is 15 residues. CDR1 and CDR2 (germline): SGHRS, YFSETQ. The CDR3 DNA reads as TGCGCCAGCAGCGGGGGACAGTTCACTAATGAAAAACTGTTTTTT. Translation gives CASSGGQFTNEKLFF.

V gene TRBV7-2 combines with J gene TRBJ2-1; D ambiguous. Germline values: CDR1 SGHTA, CDR2 FQGNSA. The CDR3 consists of 13 residues. Trimming cost V 0 bases and J 8 bases, with 8 bases left between them. In DNA, the CDR3 is TGTGCCAGCAGCTTAGCGGTTGGGCATGAGCAGTTCTTC. Translation: CASSLAVGHEQFF.

This clonotype appeared a few times. The chain has TRBV5-1 and TRBJ1-6, with D unclear. The CDR3 contains 17 residues. CDR1 and CDR2 (germline): SGHRS, YFSETQ. V was shortened by 0 bases and J by 3 bases, with 13 bases between the two germline ends. CDR3: CASSLVRSPIYNSPLHF. The CDR3 coding sequence is TGCGCCAGCAGCTTGGTTCGGTCCCCGATCTATAATTCACCCCTCCACTTT.

This clonotype came up a few times. The chain uses TRBV18 and TRBJ1-2; D gene unclear. CDR1 and CDR2 (germline): KGHSH, LQKENI. The CDR3 has 13 residues. Trimming pared 2 bases from V and 4 bases from J, leaving 8 bases between. The CDR3 bases are TGTGCCAGCTCACCAGGGTATAGCTATGGCTACACCTTC. It is translated as CASSPGYSYGYTF.

This chain links TRBV6-5 with TRBJ1-4; the D gene is possibly TRBD1 (5 bases). Germline loops: CDR1 MNHEY, CDR2 SVGAGI. The CDR3 sequence is 17 residues long. V was trimmed by 0 bases and J by 4 bases, leaving 15 bases between them. CDR3 region: CASSYSSGTRFNEKLFF. CDR3 DNA: TGTGCCAGCAGTTACTCTTCAGGGACCAGGTTTAATGAAAAACTGTTTTTT.

This clonotype was recorded at least ten times. The chain joins TRBV20-1 to TRBJ2-7, with TRBD1 identical over 12 bases. V was pared by 6 bases and J by 2 bases, with 8 bases of the junction left unmatched. CDR3 length: 15 residues. Germline V gene data show CDR1 as DFQATT and CDR2 as SNEGSKA (reference sequence). In DNA, the CDR3 is TGCAGTGCACCCCCGGGACAGGGGGCTACCTACGAGCAGTACTTC. Its protein product is CSAPPGQGATYEQYF.

A few counts support this clonotype. This chain uses TRBV6-1 with TRBJ2-7; the D is unclear. V was pared by 7 bases and J by 2 bases, with 12 bases between. The CDR3 is 13 amino acids. Looked up from germline, CDR1 is MNHNS and CDR2 is SASEGT. The CDR3 DNA reads TGTGCCAGCACTAACAGTCAAACCTACGAGCAGTACTTC. Amino acid sequence: CASTNSQTYEQYF.

The V call is TRBV4-3, the J call TRBJ2-2; tentatively, D is TRBD1 (6 bases). The germline gives CDR1 LGHNA, CDR2 YSLEER. Trimming stripped 4 bases from V and 3 bases from J, with 15 bases between. CDR3 length: 16 amino acids. CDR3 DNA sequence: TGCGCCAGCAGCCCGTCACTCAGGGGTGACACCGGGGAGCTGTTTTTT. The encoded protein is CASSPSLRGDTGELFF.

The CDR3 protein is CAWSVRYNEQFF. CDR3 nucleotide sequence: TGTGCCTGGAGTGTACGATACAATGAGCAGTTCTTC. This chain links TRBV30 with TRBJ2-1; D unresolved. V was pared by 0 bases and J by 4 bases, with 4 bases between. Germline CDR1 is GTSNPN and CDR2 is SVGIG (reference sequence). The CDR3 totals 12 residues.

This clonotype was observed a handful of times. The rearrangement uses TRBV7-2 and TRBJ2-5; 7 nucleotides match TRBD1. The length of the CDR3 is 14 residues. CDR1 SGHTA and CDR2 FQGNSA come from the germline V gene. V trimming: 5 bases; J trimming: 4 bases; junction bases outside the gene matches: 7. The DNA for the CDR3 is TGTGCCAGCAGCAAGACAGGGACGTTAGAGACCCAGTACTTC. Translating gives CASSKTGTLETQYF.

With regard to this clonotype: An end of the junction differs from the germline gene, which may be a read error. The chain is built from TRBV6-2 or TRBV6-3 and TRBJ1-1; D is undetermined. CDR3 length: 14 residues. Germline CDR1 and CDR2: MNHEY and SVGEGT. The CDR3 protein is CSSSYNLLNTEAFF. CDR3 DNA sequence: TGTTCCAGCAGTTACAATCTGCTGAACACTGAAGCTTTCTTT.

This clonotype was detected a few times. The chain employs TRBV6-9 and TRBJ1-6; tentatively, D is TRBD1 (6 bases). The germline CDR1 and CDR2 sequences are MNHGY and SVAAGI. Trimming left V 7 bases short and J 10 bases short, with 26 bases between. The CDR3 loop spans 17 amino acids. The CDR3 coding sequence is TGTGCCAGCACTTTTCGAATTTCGTTGCAGGGGAAGTCACCCCTCCACTTT. Translating it yields CASTFRISLQGKSPLHF.

This clonotype was observed many times. The V gene is TRBV5-5, the J gene TRBJ2-1, with TRBD2 as a possible D gene (6 bases). Germline loops: CDR1 SGHKS, CDR2 YYEKEE (reference sequence). Trimming pared 3 bases from V and 5 bases from J, leaving 12 bases between. CDR3 length: 14 residues. CDR3 amino acids: CASSSRDWNNEQFF. DNA for the CDR3: TGTGCCAGCAGCTCCCGGGACTGGAACAATGAGCAGTTCTTC.

The rearrangement joins TRBV14 to TRBJ2-5; the D is unclear. Looked up from germline, CDR1 is SGHDN and CDR2 is FVKESK. Deletions cut 1 base from V and 7 bases from J, with 19 bases between. The CDR3 extends over 16 amino acids. The CDR3 region is CASSQVISLGSGTQYF. DNA of the CDR3: TGTGCCAGCAGCCAAGTAATTTCTTTGGGTTCGGGGACCCAGTACTTC. Based on the CDR3 plus reference TRBV14 and TRBJ2-5, the full variable domain is EAGVTQFPSHSVIEKGQTVTLRCDPISGHDNLYWYRRVMGKEIKFLLHFVKESKQDESGMPNNRFLAERTGGTYSTLKVQPAELEDSGVYFCASSQVISLGSGTQYFGPGTRLLVL.